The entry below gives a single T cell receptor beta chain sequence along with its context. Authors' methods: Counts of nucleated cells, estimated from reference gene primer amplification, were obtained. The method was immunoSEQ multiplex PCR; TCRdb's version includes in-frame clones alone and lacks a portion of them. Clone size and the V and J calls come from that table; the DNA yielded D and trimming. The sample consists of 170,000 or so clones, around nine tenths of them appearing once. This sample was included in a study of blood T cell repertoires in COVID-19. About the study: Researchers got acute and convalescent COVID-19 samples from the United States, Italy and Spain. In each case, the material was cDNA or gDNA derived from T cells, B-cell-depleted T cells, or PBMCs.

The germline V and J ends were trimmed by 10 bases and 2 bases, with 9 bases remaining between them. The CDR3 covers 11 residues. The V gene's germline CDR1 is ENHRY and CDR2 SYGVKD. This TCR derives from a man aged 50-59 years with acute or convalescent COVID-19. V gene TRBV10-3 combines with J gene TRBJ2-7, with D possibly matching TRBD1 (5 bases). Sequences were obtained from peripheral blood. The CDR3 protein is CASQGAYEQYF. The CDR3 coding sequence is TGTGCCAGTCAAGGGGCCTACGAGCAGTACTTC.